This is a list of T cell receptor beta chains from one sample in a study of shared clonotypes between healthy human individuals. Measured with immunoSEQ multiplex PCR; TCRdb has only the in-frame clones, and not every one. The sample consists of about 590,000 clones, about 95% of them appearing once. The sample comprised naive CD8+ T cells sorted from blood. These receptors all come from a woman in her 30s in good health. Both conserved end residues are part of each CDR3.

j_call: TRBJ1-2; v_call: TRBV5-8; cdr3_aa: CATIFGFYGYTF
j_call: TRBJ2-1; v_call: TRBV27; cdr3_aa: CASRPEGGAGNEQFF
j_call: TRBJ2-3; v_call: TRBV25-1; cdr3_aa: CASTGWDESTDTQYF
j_call: TRBJ2-7; v_call: TRBV6-1; cdr3_aa: CASSEVGTYEQYF
j_call: TRBJ2-2; v_call: TRBV10-3; cdr3_aa: CAINPGGELFF
j_call: TRBJ1-2; v_call: TRBV14; cdr3_aa: CASSLHGQGANYGYTF
j_call: TRBJ1-2; v_call: TRBV28; cdr3_aa: CASSTPGGGDGYTF
j_call: TRBJ2-1; v_call: TRBV7-6; cdr3_aa: CASSLTGQSSYNEQFF
j_call: TRBJ2-5; v_call: TRBV10-2; cdr3_aa: CASSESRTSGRGSAQYF
j_call: TRBJ1-1; v_call: TRBV29-1; cdr3_aa: CSVVAMNTEAFF